These 29 T cell receptor beta chains were sequenced from one sample in a study of T cell responses to AZD1222 COVID-19 vaccine. Sequencing used immunoSEQ multiplex PCR; TCRdb keeps in-frame clones, though not all of them. The sample consists of about 130,000 clones, less than 95% of them appearing once. Source: peripheral blood, taken on day 0 of MenACWY control vaccination. These receptors originate from an adult in good health.

V is TRBV3-1 (or the pseudogene TRBV3-2) and J is TRBJ1-5, with D unclear. Germline CDR1 and CDR2: LGHDT and YNNKEL (reference sequence). V was shortened by 4 bases and J by 2 bases, with 12 bases between the two germline ends. There are 15 residues in the CDR3. CDR3 DNA: TGTGCCAGCAGCCCCCGACCCGGGGGCAATCAGCCCCAGCATTTT. It specifies CASSPRPGGNQPQHF.

The rearrangement links TRBV10-3 to TRBJ2-5; D perhaps matches TRBD2 (6 bases). This CDR3 contains 15 residues. Deletions cut 0 bases from V and 1 base from J, with 9 bases between. Germline assignment: CDR1 ENHRY and CDR2 SYGVKD. The CDR3 DNA reads as TGTGCCATCAGTGAGTCGGCGGGGTCCCAAGAGACCCAGTACTTC. This codes for CAISESAGSQETQYF.

The genes are TRBV7-6 and TRBJ1-6; weak D call: TRBD1 (6 bases). V was pared by 7 bases and J by 8 bases, with 18 bases between. CDR1 is SGHVS and CDR2 is FNYEAQ in the germline V gene. The CDR3 spans 15 residues. This CDR3 is CASTWTVKGDSPLHF. The CDR3 bases are TGTGCCAGCACCTGGACAGTAAAAGGGGATTCACCCCTCCACTTT.

This rearrangement joins TRBV13 to TRBJ2-5, with D unresolved. The V end was cut by 3 bases, the J end by 6 bases, with 11 bases between. The CDR3 has 13 residues. The V gene's germline CDR1 is PRHDT and CDR2 FYEKMQ (reference sequence). CDR3 sequence (DNA): TGTGCCAGCAGCTTTGCCGATTCGAAGACCCAGTACTTC. This sequence encodes CASSFADSKTQYF.

J is TRBJ1-2 and V is TRBV29-1; tentative D call: TRBD1 (5 bases). Trimming pared 3 bases from V and 6 bases from J, leaving 17 bases between. The CDR3 extends over 14 amino acids. Germline V gene lookup returns CDR1 SQVTM and CDR2 ANQGSEA. Written as DNA, the CDR3 is TGCAGCGTTGATGGAGGGGCCGGGTATGATGGCTACACCTTC. Translation gives CSVDGGAGYDGYTF.

The chain links TRBV5-6 to TRBJ2-6, with 9 bases matching TRBD1. V lost 3 bases and J lost 0; bases outside the gene matches: 10. Germline CDR1 is SGHDT and CDR2 is YYEEEE. The CDR3 totals 19 residues. In DNA form, the CDR3 reads TGTGCCAGCAGCTGGTGGGGGACAGGGACCCTCTCTGGGGCCAACGTCCTGACTTTC. Translated: CASSWWGTGTLSGANVLTF.

The chain has TRBV6-5 and TRBJ2-7; 8 nucleotides match TRBD1. The CDR3 runs to 14 residues. From germline, CDR1 is MNHEY and CDR2 SVGAGI. J was trimmed by 2 bases and V by 6 bases; bases with no gene match: 6. The CDR3 DNA follows: TGTGCCAGCAGGCAGACAGGGGCCACCTACGAGCAGTACTTC. It translates to CASRQTGATYEQYF.

This chain links TRBV7-9 with TRBJ2-1; 7 bases map to TRBD2. Germline CDR1 SEHNR, CDR2 FQNEAQ (reference sequence). The CDR3 is 17 residues long. V shed 5 bases and J 9 bases; nucleotides not matched to a gene: 19. The CDR3 loop reads CASSPSGGSLQRGEQFF. The CDR3 bases are TGTGCCAGCAGCCCCTCGGGCGGGAGCCTCCAAAGGGGTGAGCAGTTCTTC.

The chain employs TRBV3-1 (or the pseudogene TRBV3-2) and TRBJ1-1; no definite D call. V was trimmed by 0 bases and J by 9 bases, leaving 20 bases between them. The length of the CDR3 is 16 residues. Germline V CDR1 and CDR2: LGHDT, YNNKEL (reference sequence). CDR3 coding DNA: TGTGCCAGCAGCCAAGAAGGATTAGCCGAGACGACGAAAGCTTTCTTT. Encoded protein: CASSQEGLAETTKAFF.

The chain has TRBV4-2 and TRBJ1-6; 7 positions match TRBD1. Germline V gene data show CDR1 as LGHNA and CDR2 as YNFKEQ. This CDR3 region has 16 residues. V lost 5 bases to trimming and J lost 7 bases; unmatched junction nucleotides: 11. The CDR3 DNA reads as TGTGCCAGCAGCTTCACTAGGGGGCAGGGGAATTCACCCCTCCACTTT. This sequence encodes CASSFTRGQGNSPLHF.

This chain connects TRBV27 to TRBJ1-2; D not certain. CDR1 MNHEY and CDR2 SMNVEV come from the germline V gene (reference sequence). Trimming left V 0 bases short and J 0 bases short, with 8 bases between. This CDR3 is built from 15 residues. The CDR3 DNA follows: TGTGCCAGCAGTTTATCGCGTAGGGCTAACTATGGCTACACCTTC. Translated, it gives CASSLSRRANYGYTF.

The CDR3 sequence is CASSPRLGAGELFF. The CDR3 coding sequence is TGTGCCAGCAGTCCGCGACTAGGGGCCGGGGAGCTGTTTTTT. The chain couples TRBV27 to TRBJ2-2; tentative D call: TRBD2 (6 bases). Germline V lookup: CDR1 MNHEY, CDR2 SMNVEV (reference sequence). CDR3 length equals 14 residues. Between the trimmed V and J ends, which lost 5 bases and 6 bases, there was a span of 13 bases.

J is TRBJ2-2 and V is TRBV6-2 or TRBV6-3; possibly TRBD1 for D (5 bases). Germline V gene sequence: CDR1 MNHEY, CDR2 SVGEGT. The CDR3 runs to 18 residues. With 6 bases removed from V and 0 bases from J, the gap between germline ends came to 20 bases. CDR3 in DNA: TGTGCCAGCAGCTATTCGAACTTGGACACAACGAACACCGGGGAGCTGTTTTTT. This gives the protein CASSYSNLDTTNTGELFF.

V and J are TRBV5-6 and TRBJ2-5; D not resolved. V was pared by 2 bases and J by 2 bases, with 4 bases between. The CDR3 consists of 12 residues. CDR1 is SGHDT, CDR2 YYEEEE, per germline. This CDR3 reads CASSFKQETQYF. CDR3 sequence (DNA): TGTGCCAGCAGCTTTAAACAAGAGACCCAGTACTTC.

The chain has TRBV24-1 and TRBJ2-3; TRBD2 might be the D (5 bases). This CDR3 is built from 14 residues. Germline CDR1 KGHDR, CDR2 SFDVKD. V dropped 5 bases and J dropped 2 bases, with 10 bases sitting between them. The DNA of the CDR3 is TGTGCCACCAGTGCTCCGGGGTTCACAGATACGCAGTATTTT. This translates into CATSAPGFTDTQYF.

Written as DNA, the CDR3 is TGTGCCACCATTCGACAGACAAATCAGCCCCAGCATTTT. Its translation: CATIRQTNQPQHF. The chain has TRBV6-5 and TRBJ1-5, with D perhaps TRBD1 (5 bases). The germline V gene encodes CDR1 MNHEY and CDR2 SVGAGI. Trimming cost V 10 bases and J 4 bases, with 14 bases left between them. The CDR3 contains 13 residues.

The rearrangement links TRBV6-5 to TRBJ1-1; TRBD1 agrees at 7 bases. Looked up from germline, CDR1 is MNHEY and CDR2 is SVGAGI. This CDR3 spans 15 amino acids. J gave up 0 bases and V 6 bases, and 7 bases lay outside the gene matches. The CDR3 reads CASRRGQTLNTEAFF. The CDR3 coding sequence is TGTGCCAGCAGGAGGGGACAGACCTTGAACACTGAAGCTTTCTTT.

This chain uses TRBV7-3 with TRBJ2-1, with D hard to call. Looked up from germline, CDR1 is SGHTA and CDR2 is FQGTGA. V gave up 2 bases and J gave up 6 bases, with 17 bases separating them. This CDR3 has 16 residues. CDR3 bases: TGTGCCAGCAGCTTAGGTTTGGTCTCCGTCCCCAATGAGCAGTTCTTC. This codes for CASSLGLVSVPNEQFF.

The CDR3 region is CASSPTEGAKLWGYTF. CDR3 sequence (DNA): TGTGCCAGCAGCCCGACTGAGGGGGCGAAACTATGGGGCTACACCTTC. The rearrangement links TRBV7-2 to TRBJ1-2; 7 bases are shared with TRBD1. Unmatched junction bases numbered 17, after V lost 5 bases and J lost 8 bases. Germline lookup yields CDR1 SGHTA and CDR2 FQGNSA. This CDR3 is 16 amino acids long.

In its sample, this clone was seen once. V gene TRBV6-5 combines with J gene TRBJ1-1, with D uncertain. This CDR3 comprises 15 residues. Trimming took 2 bases from V and 3 from J, leaving 13 bases between them. CDR1 is MNHEY, CDR2 SVGAGI, per germline. The CDR3 DNA is TGTGCCAGCAGTTACATGGCCCCCTCCGACACTGAAGCTTTCTTT. It specifies CASSYMAPSDTEAFF.

The V call is TRBV7-2, the J call TRBJ2-1; no reliable D call. CDR3 length: 11 amino acids. CDR1 and CDR2 from the germline V gene are SGHTA and FQGNSA. Deletions cut 5 bases from V and 7 bases from J, with 6 bases between. The DNA for the CDR3 is TGTGCCAGCAGCCCGATAAATGAGCAGTTCTTC. Protein: CASSPINEQFF. The variable domain in full, with the rest retrieved from reference TRBV7-2 and TRBJ2-1, is GAGVSQSPSNKVTEKGKDVELRCDPISGHTALYWYRQSLGQGLEFLIYFQGNSAPDKSGLPSDRFSAERTGGSVSTLTIQRTQQEDSAVYLCASSPINEQFFGPGTRLTVL.

This chain links TRBV5-1 with TRBJ2-1; D is possibly TRBD2 (6 bases). Germline lookup yields CDR1 SGHRS and CDR2 YFSETQ. The CDR3 is 16 amino acids. Trimming cost V 3 bases and J 8 bases, with 21 bases left between them. This CDR3 is CASSSGLHNTAYEQFF. Written as DNA, the CDR3 is TGCGCCAGCAGCTCGGGACTCCATAATACTGCTTATGAGCAGTTCTTC.

This chain connects TRBV5-4 to TRBJ1-3; 7 nucleotides match TRBD1. The CDR3 is 16 amino acids. CDR1 is SGHNT, CDR2 YYREEE, per germline (reference sequence). The V segment lost 3 bases and the J segment 0 bases; nucleotides outside the gene matches: 6. CDR3 bases: TGTGCCAGCAGCTCCTGGGGACAGACCTCTGGAAACACCATATATTTT. This translates into CASSSWGQTSGNTIYF.

The chain couples TRBV7-9 to TRBJ2-3; D is unclear. Looked up from germline, CDR1 is SEHNR and CDR2 is FQNEAQ (reference sequence). The CDR3 has 14 amino acids. V gave up 1 base and J gave up 3 bases, with 8 bases separating them. The CDR3, as DNA: TGTGCCAGCAGCTTAGTGACGCTAACAGATACGCAGTATTTT. Translation: CASSLVTLTDTQYF.

This sequence joins TRBV7-9 and TRBJ1-2; D is unclear. The CDR3 consists of 13 residues. CDR1 and CDR2 from the germline V gene are SEHNR and FQNEAQ (reference sequence). V was cut by 1 base and J by 4 bases, with 7 bases left in between. The CDR3 region is CASSLGGFYGYTF. For the CDR3, the DNA is TGTGCCAGCAGCTTAGGGGGTTTCTATGGCTACACCTTC.

Notes on this clone: One end of the junction fails to match germline, which may point to a read error. The gene calls are TRBV28 and TRBJ2-5; D could derive from TRBD1 or TRBD2 (5 bases each). The CDR3 is made up of 12 amino acids. Germline CDR1 and CDR2: MDHEN and SYDVKM. CDR3 nucleotide sequence: TGTGCCATCCGCAGGGACCAAGGGACCCAGTACTTC. Translating gives CAIRRDQGTQYF. Looking up the rest from reference TRBV28 and TRBJ2-5 gives the full variable domain: DVKVTQSSRYLVKRTGEKVFLECVQDMDHENMFWYRQDPGLGLRLIYFSYDVKMKEKGDIPEGYSVSREKKERFSLILESASTNQTSMYLCAIRRDQGTQYFGPGTRLLVL.

CDR3 amino acids: CASSLTGGSNSPLHF. The CDR3 nucleotides read TGTGCCAGCAGCTTAACGGGGGGCTCTAATTCACCCCTCCACTTT. The chain couples TRBV11-2 to TRBJ1-6, with D perhaps matching TRBD1 (6 bases). This CDR3 is built from 15 residues. The V gene's germline CDR1 is SGHAT and CDR2 FQNNGV. V lost 2 bases and J lost 6, with 11 bases in between.

The chain combines TRBV25-1 with TRBJ2-2; 12 bases map to TRBD1. The V gene's germline CDR1 is MGHDK and CDR2 SYGVNS. The V gene end was trimmed by 6 bases and the J gene end by 7 bases; junction bases not matched to a gene: 3. This CDR3 comprises 14 residues. Here the CDR3 DNA reads TGTGCCAGCAGAGGGACAGGGGGCCGCGGGGAGCTGTTTTTT. It is translated as CASRGTGGRGELFF.

This chain uses TRBV15 with TRBJ2-5; maybe TRBD1 (7 bases). The V gene lost 3 bases and the J gene lost 5 bases, with 19 bases spanning the gap. This CDR3 contains 16 residues. In germline, CDR1 is LNHNV, CDR2 YYDKDF (reference sequence). The CDR3 bases are TGTGCCACCAGCAGGAGACGACAGGGCGGAGGGGAGACCCAGTACTTC. Residues: CATSRRRQGGGETQYF.